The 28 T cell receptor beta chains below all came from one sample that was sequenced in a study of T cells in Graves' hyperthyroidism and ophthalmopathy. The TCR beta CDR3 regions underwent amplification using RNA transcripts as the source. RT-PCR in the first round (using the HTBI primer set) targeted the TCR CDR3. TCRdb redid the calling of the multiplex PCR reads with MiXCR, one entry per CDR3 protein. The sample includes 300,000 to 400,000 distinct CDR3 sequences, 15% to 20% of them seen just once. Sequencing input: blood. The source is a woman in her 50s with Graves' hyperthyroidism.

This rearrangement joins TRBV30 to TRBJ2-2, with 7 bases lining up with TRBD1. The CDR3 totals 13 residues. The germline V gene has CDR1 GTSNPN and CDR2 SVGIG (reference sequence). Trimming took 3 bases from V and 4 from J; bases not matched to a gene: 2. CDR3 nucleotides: TGTGCCTGGAGGGGGACAGCCACCGGGGAGCTGTTTTTT. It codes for CAWRGTATGELFF.

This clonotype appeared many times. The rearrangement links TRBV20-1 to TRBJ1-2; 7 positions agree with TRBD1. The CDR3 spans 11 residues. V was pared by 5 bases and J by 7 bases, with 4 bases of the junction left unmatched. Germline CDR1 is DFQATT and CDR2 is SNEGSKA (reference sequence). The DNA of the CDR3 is TGCAGTGCTTGGGACAGAGCTGGCTACACCTTC. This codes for CSAWDRAGYTF.

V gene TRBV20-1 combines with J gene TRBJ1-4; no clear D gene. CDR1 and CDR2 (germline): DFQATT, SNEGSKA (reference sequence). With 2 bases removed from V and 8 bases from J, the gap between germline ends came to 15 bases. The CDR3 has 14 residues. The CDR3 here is CSARTLRSAEKLFF. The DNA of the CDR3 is TGCAGTGCTAGAACTCTGCGGTCGGCAGAAAAACTGTTTTTT.

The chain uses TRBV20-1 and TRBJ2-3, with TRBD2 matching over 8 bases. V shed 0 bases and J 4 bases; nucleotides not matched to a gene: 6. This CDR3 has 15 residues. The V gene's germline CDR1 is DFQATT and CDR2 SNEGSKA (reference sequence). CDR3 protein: CSARDSGSISDTQYF. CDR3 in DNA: TGCAGTGCTAGAGACAGCGGGAGTATTTCAGATACGCAGTATTTT.

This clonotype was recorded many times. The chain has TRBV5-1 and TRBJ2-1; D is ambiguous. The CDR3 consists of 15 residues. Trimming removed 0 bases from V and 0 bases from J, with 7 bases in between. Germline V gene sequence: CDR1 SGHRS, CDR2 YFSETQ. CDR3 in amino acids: CASSLAPSSYNEQFF. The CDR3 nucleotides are TGCGCCAGCAGCTTGGCCCCAAGCTCCTACAATGAGCAGTTCTTC.

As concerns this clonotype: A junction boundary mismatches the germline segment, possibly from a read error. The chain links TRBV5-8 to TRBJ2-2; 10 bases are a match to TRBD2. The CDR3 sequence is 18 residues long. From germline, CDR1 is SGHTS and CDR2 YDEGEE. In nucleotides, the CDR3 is TGTGCCAGCAGCCCGAGACTAGCGGGCGCCTTGAACACCGGGGAGCTGCTTTTT. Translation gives CASSPRLAGALNTGELLF. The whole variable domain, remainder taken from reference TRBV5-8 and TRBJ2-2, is EAGVTQSPTHLIKTRGQQATLRCSPISGHTSVYWYQQALGLGLQFLLWYDEGEERNRGNFPPRFSGRQFPNYSSELNVNALELEDSALYLCASSPRLAGALNTGELLFGEGSRLTVL.

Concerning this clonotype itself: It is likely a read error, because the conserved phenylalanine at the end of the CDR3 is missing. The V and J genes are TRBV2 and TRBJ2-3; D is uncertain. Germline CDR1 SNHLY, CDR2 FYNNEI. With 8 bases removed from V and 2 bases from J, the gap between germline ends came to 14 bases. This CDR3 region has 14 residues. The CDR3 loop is CASHRAPLTDTQYS. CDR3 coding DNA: TGTGCCAGCCATAGGGCTCCCCTCACAGATACGCAGTATTCT.

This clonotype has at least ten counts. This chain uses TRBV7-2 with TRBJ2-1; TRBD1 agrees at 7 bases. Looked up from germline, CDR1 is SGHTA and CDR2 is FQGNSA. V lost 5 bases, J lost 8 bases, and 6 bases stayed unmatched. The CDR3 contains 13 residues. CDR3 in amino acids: CASSLTGDHEQFF. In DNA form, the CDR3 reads TGTGCCAGCAGCCTCACAGGGGACCATGAGCAGTTCTTC.

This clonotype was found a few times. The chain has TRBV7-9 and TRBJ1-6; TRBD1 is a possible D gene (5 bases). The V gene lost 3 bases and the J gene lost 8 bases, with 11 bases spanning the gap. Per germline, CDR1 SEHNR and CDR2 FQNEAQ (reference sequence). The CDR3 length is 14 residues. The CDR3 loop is CASSFTGDDSPLHF. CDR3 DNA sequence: TGTGCCAGCAGCTTTACGGGGGATGATTCACCCCTCCACTTT.

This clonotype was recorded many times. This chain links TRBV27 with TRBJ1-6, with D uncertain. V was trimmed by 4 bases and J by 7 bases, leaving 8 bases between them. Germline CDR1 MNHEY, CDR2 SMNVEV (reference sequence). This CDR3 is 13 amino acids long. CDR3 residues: CASSWAGNSPLHF. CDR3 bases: TGTGCCAGCAGTTGGGCTGGAAATTCACCCCTCCACTTT.

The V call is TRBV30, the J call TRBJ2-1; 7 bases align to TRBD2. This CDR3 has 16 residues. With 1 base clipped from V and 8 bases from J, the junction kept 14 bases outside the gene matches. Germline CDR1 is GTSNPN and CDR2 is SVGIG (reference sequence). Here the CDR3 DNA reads TGTGCCTGGAGTGCTTCGGGGGGTGCCCGATTATATGAGCAGTTCTTC. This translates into CAWSASGGARLYEQFF.

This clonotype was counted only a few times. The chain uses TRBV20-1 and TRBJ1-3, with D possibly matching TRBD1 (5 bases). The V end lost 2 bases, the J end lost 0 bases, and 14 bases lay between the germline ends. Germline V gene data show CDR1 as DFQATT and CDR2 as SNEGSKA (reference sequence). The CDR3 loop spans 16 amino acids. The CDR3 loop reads CSARRLGAVSGNTIYF. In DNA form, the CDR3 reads TGCAGTGCTAGAAGATTAGGGGCAGTCTCTGGAAACACCATATATTTT.

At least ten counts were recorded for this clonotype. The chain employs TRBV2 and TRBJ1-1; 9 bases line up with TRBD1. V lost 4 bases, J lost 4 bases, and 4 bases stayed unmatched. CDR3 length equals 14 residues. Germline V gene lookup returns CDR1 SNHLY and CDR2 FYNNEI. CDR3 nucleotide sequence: TGTGCCAGCAGTGGGGGACAGGGCAGCACTGAAGCTTTCTTT. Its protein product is CASSGGQGSTEAFF.

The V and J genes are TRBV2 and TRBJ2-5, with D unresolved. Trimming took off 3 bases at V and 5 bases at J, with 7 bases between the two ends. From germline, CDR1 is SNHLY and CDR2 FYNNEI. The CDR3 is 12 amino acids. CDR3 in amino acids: CASSDALETQYF. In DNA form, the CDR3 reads TGTGCCAGCAGTGACGCTTTGGAGACCCAGTACTTC.

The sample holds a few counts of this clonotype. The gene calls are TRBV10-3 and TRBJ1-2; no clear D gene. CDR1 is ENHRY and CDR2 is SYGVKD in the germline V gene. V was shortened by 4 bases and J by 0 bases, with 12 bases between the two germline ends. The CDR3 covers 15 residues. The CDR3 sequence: CAISGNSGSNYGYTF. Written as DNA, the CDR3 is TGTGCCATCAGTGGGAACAGCGGATCTAACTATGGCTACACCTTC.

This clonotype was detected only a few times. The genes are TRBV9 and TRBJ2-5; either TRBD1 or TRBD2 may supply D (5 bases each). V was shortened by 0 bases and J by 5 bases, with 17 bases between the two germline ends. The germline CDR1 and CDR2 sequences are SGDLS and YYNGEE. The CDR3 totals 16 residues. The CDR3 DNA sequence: TGTGCCAGCAGCGTAGCTTTGGGGGAGCTGTTGGAGACCCAGTACTTC. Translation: CASSVALGELLETQYF.

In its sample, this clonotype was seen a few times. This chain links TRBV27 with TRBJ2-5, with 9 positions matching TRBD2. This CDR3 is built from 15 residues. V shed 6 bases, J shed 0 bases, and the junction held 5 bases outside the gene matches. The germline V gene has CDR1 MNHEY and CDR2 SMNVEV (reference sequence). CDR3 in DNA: TGTGCCAGCAGCCGACTAGCGGTAGACCAAGAGACCCAGTACTTC. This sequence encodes CASSRLAVDQETQYF.

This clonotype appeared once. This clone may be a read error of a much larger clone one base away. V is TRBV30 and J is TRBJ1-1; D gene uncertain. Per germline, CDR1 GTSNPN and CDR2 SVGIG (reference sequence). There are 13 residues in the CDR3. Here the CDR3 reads CAWSREANAEAFF. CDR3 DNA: TGTGCCTGGAGTAGGGAGGCGAACGCTGAAGCTTTCTTT.

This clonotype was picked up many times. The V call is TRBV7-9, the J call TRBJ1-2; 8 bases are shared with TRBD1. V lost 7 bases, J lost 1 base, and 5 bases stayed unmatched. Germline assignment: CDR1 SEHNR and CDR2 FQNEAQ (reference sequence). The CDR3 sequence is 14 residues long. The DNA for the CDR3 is TGTGCCAGCACGGGACAGGCGATTAACTATGGCTACACCTTC. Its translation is CASTGQAINYGYTF.

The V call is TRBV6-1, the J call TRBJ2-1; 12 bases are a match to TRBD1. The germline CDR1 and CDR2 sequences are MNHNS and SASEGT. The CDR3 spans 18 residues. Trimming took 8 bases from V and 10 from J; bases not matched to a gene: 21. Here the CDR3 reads CASCRDRGPAIRDSEQFF. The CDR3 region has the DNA TGTGCCAGCTGCCGGGACAGGGGGCCGGCTATCCGGGATTCGGAGCAGTTCTTC.

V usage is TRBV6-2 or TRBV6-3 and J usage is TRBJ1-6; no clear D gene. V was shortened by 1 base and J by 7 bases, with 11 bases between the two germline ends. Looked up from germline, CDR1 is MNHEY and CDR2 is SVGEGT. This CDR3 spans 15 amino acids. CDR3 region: CASSYLTPGNSPLHF. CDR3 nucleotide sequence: TGTGCCAGCAGTTACTTGACCCCCGGGAATTCACCCCTCCACTTT.

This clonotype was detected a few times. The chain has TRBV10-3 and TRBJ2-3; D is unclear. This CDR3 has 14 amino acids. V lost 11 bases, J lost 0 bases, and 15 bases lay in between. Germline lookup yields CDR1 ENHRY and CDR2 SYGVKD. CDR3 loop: CAVKVGGSTDTQYF. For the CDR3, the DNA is TGTGCCGTCAAGGTGGGCGGTAGCACAGATACGCAGTATTTT.

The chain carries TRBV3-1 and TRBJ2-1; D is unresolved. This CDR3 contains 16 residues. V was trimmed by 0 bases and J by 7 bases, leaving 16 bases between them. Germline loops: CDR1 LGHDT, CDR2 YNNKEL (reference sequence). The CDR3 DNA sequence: TGTGCCAGCAGCCAAGATTTGGCTAGTCTTAAAAATGAGCAGTTCTTC. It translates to CASSQDLASLKNEQFF.

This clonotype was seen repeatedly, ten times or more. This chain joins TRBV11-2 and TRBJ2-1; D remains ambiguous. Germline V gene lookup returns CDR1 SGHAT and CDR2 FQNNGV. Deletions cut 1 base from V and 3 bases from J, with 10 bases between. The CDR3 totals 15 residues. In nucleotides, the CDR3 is TGTGCCAGCAGCTTAGCGGCTAACGGCTACAATGAGCAGTTCTTC. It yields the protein CASSLAANGYNEQFF.

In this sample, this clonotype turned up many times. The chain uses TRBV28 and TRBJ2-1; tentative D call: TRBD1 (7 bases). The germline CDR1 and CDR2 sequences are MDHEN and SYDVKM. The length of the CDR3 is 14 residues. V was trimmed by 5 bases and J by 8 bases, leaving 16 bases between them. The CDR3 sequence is CASSAGGWFHEQFF. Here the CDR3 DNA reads TGTGCCAGCAGTGCAGGGGGGTGGTTTCATGAGCAGTTCTTC.

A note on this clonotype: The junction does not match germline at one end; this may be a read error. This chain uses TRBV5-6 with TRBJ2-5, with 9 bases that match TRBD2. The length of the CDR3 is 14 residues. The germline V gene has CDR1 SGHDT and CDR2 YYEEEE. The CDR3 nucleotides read TGCGCCAGCAGCCAAGTAGGACTAGCGGAGACCCAGTACTTC. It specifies CASSQVGLAETQYF.

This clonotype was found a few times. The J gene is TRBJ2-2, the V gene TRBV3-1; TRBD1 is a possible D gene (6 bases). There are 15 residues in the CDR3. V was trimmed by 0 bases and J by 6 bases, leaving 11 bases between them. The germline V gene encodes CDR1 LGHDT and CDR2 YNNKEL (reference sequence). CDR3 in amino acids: CASSQEGEGAGELFF. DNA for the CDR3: TGTGCCAGCAGCCAAGAGGGAGAGGGGGCCGGGGAGCTGTTTTTT.

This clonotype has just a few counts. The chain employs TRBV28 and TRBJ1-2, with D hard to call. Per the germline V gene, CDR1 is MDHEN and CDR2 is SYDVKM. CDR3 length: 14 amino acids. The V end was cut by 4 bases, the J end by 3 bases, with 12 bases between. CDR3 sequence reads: CASSSFGRHYGYTF. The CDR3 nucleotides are TGTGCCAGCAGTTCCTTCGGCCGCCACTATGGCTACACCTTC.